The source of this TCR beta chain is a study of CD8+ T cells in alopecia areata. Study-wide results and limits: The link between baseline CD8+ expansion and response remains uncertain with one nonresponder. A large proportion of expanded lesional clones were detected persisting in scalp and blood during tofacitinib. For patients receiving tofacitinib, scalp clonality and expanded CD8+ clones among the top 100 significantly decreased. Relative to normal scalp, lesional scalp, especially alopecia totalis/universalis, showed higher clonality.

cDNA prepared by RNA extraction and subsequent reverse transcription served as the template for sequencing. TCRdb's copy holds only in-frame clones and misses some; the assay was immunoSEQ multiplex PCR. Found here are roughly 120,000 clones, roughly 58% of them singletons; the top ten hold just under 30%. In regard to this clone: The antigen is undetermined.

V shed 5 bases, J shed 5 bases, and the junction held 11 bases outside the gene matches. CDR3 length equals 16 residues. Looked up from germline, CDR1 is SGHAT and CDR2 is FQNNGV. Sample treatment: oral pan-JAK inhibitor, 5-10 mg twice daily. The sample here was CD8+ T cells sorted from blood, taken at week 4, from a patient treated with tofacitinib. The chain combines TRBV11-2 with TRBJ2-1, with 8 bases identical to TRBD2. This TCR was sampled from a human donor with alopecia areata. In nucleotides, the CDR3 is TGTGCCAGCAGCCCCCGTCGCAGCGGGGGTAACAATGAGCAGTTCTTC. Translated: CASSPRRSGGNNEQFF. The complete variable domain, with remaining parts taken from reference TRBV11-2 and TRBJ2-1, reads EAGVAQSPRYKIIEKRQSVAFWCNPISGHATLYWYQQILGQGPKLLIQFQNNGVVDDSQLPKDRFSAERLKGVDSTLKIQPAKLEDSAVYLCASSPRRSGGNNEQFFGPGTRLTVL.